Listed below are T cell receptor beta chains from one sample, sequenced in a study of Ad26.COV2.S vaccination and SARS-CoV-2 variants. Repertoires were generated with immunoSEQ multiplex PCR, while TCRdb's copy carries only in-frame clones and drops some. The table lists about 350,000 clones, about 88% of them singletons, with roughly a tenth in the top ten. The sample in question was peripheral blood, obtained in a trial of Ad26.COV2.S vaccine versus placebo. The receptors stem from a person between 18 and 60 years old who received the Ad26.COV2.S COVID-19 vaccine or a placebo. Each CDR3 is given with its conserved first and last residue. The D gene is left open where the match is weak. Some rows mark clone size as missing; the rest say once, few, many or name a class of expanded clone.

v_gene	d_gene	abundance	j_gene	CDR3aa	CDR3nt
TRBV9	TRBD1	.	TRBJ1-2	CASSVGGLTGGIEGYTF	TGTGCCAGCAGCGTAGGTGGCCTGACAGGGGGTATAGAAGGCTACACCTTC
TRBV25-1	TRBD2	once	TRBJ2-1	CASSGRTSTSSYNEQFF	TGTGCCAGCAGTGGGAGGACTAGCACGAGCTCCTACAATGAGCAGTTCTTC
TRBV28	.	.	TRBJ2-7	CASGLNPAYSYEQYF	TGTGCCAGCGGGTTGAATCCGGCCTATAGCTACGAGCAGTACTTC
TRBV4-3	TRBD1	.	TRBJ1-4	CASSQNRGGEKLFF	TGCGCCAGCAGCCAAAACAGGGGAGGCGAAAAACTGTTTTTT
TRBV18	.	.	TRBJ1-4	CASSPGGENEKLFF	TGTGCCAGCTCACCAGGCGGTGAGAATGAAAAACTGTTTTTT
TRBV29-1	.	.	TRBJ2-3	CSVARTDTQYF	TGCAGCGTTGCTAGGACAGATACGCAGTATTTT
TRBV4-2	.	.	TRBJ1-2	CASSQDTRGSDGYTF	TGTGCCAGCAGCCAAGACACCAGGGGATCCGACGGCTACACCTTC
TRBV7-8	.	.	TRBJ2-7	CASSLALDRRSYEQYF	TGTGCCAGCAGCTTGGCCCTCGACAGGCGCTCCTACGAGCAGTACTTC
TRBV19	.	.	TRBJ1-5	CASSTDPNQPQHF	TGTGCCAGTAGTACCGATCCCAATCAGCCCCAGCATTTT
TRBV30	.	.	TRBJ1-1	CAWSVLIEAFF	TGTGCCTGGAGTGTACTTATTGAAGCTTTCTTT
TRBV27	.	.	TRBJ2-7	CASSLSRPGSYEQYF	TGTGCCAGCAGTTTATCTAGGCCGGGGTCCTACGAGCAGTACTTC
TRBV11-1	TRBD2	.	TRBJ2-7	CASSLRASGSPYEQYF	TGTGCCAGCAGCTTACGGGCTAGCGGGTCCCCCTACGAGCAGTACTTC